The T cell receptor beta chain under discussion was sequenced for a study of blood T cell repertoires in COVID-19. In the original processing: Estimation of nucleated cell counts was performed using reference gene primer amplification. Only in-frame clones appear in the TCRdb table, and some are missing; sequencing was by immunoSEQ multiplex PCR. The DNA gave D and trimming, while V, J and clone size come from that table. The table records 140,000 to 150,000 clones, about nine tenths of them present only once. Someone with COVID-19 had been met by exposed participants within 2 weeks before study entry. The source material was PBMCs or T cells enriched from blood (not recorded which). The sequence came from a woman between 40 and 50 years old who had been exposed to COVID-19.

CDR3 bases: TGTGCCAGCACCCAATGGGGGGGTGGCTACACCTTC. Its protein is CASTQWGGGYTF. The J gene is TRBJ1-2, the V gene TRBV12-3 or TRBV12-4; TRBD1 might be the D (5 bases). The CDR3 consists of 12 residues. Trimming pared 7 bases from V and 7 bases from J, leaving 13 bases between.